This T cell receptor beta chain was sequenced during a study of a mutant IDH1 vaccine in newly diagnosed glioma. Study results and limitations: Researchers report vaccine-induced immune responses in about 93% of patients.

The germline gives CDR1 PRHDT, CDR2 FYEKMQ (reference sequence). This CDR3 has 12 residues. V dropped 5 bases and J dropped 7 bases, with 11 bases sitting between them. Assay used: immunoSEQ multiplex PCR; TCRdb lists only in-frame clones, some missing. The data show approximately 61,000 clones, with 80% to 90% seen just once and roughly 5% held by the top ten. This clone was seen a handful of times. Antigen: not known. Time point: week 35, safety follow-up. Doses consisted of 300 ug of mutant IDH1 20-mer peptide each, paired with topical imiquimod. This specimen consisted of PBMCs, obtained from a glioma patient whose treatment included an IDH1 peptide vaccine. V gene TRBV13 combines with J gene TRBJ1-1; D gene uncertain. The clonotype originates from a man aged 40-55 years with glioma. The CDR3 nucleotides read TGTGCCAGCAGCCCCCCCGGTTATGAAGCTTTCTTT. Residues: CASSPPGYEAFF.